The 13 T cell receptor beta chains listed next were all sequenced from one sample in a study of shared clonotypes between healthy human individuals. Libraries were prepared by immunoSEQ multiplex PCR; TCRdb keeps only in-frame clonotypes and omits some of them. This sample has approximately 240,000 clones, with 60% to 70% found just once. The sequenced sample was memory CD4+ T cells sorted from blood. Subset noted: CD45RA-negative fraction. The source is a man aged 30-40 years in good health.

The rearrangement links TRBV6-1 to TRBJ2-5; 9 nucleotides align to TRBD2. This CDR3 is built from 14 residues. Germline V gene data show CDR1 as MNHNS and CDR2 as SASEGT. With 4 bases clipped from V and 2 bases from J, the junction kept 2 bases outside the gene matches. The CDR3 DNA sequence: TGTGCCAGCAGTGTGACTAGCGGACAAGAGACCCAGTACTTC. Translating gives CASSVTSGQETQYF.

The CDR3 protein is CASRTGTIDTEAFF. The CDR3 nucleotides read TGTGCCAGCAGAACAGGGACAATCGACACTGAAGCTTTCTTT. J is TRBJ1-1 and V is TRBV7-9, with a tentative D call TRBD1 (6 bases). Trimming took 6 bases from V and 3 from J, leaving 14 bases between them. The CDR3 spans 14 residues. Germline-derived CDR1 and CDR2 are SEHNR and FQNEAQ (reference sequence).

The V gene is TRBV10-1, the J gene TRBJ2-7; D ambiguous. The germline CDR1 and CDR2 sequences are WNHNN and SYGVQD (reference sequence). CDR3 length equals 16 residues. V lost 3 bases to trimming and J lost 3 bases, with 18 bases between them. CDR3 residues: CASSDPGRSGDYEQYF. As DNA, the CDR3 is TGCGCCAGCAGTGACCCTGGGCGTTCCGGTGACTACGAGCAGTACTTC.

The table lists this clone with a count of one. The rearrangement uses TRBV28 and TRBJ2-4, with D possibly being TRBD1 (6 bases). Germline V gene sequence: CDR1 MDHEN, CDR2 SYDVKM. V was trimmed by 6 bases and J by 0 bases, leaving 18 bases between them. The CDR3 contains 17 residues. In DNA, the CDR3 is TGTGCCAGCAGCTGGGGCAGGGGATTCCTAGCCAAAAACATTCAGTACTTC. Amino acids: CASSWGRGFLAKNIQYF.

V gene TRBV18 combines with J gene TRBJ2-5, with D tentatively TRBD2 (6 bases). The CDR3 has 15 amino acids. Trimming took 2 bases from V and 4 from J, leaving 14 bases between them. Germline assignment: CDR1 KGHSH and CDR2 LQKENI. CDR3 nucleotides: TGTGCCAGCTCACCAGGAGGGCGGTTTGGAGAGACCCAGTACTTC. Translating gives CASSPGGRFGETQYF. Looking up the rest from reference TRBV18 and TRBJ2-5 gives the full variable domain: NAGVMQNPRHLVRRRGQEARLRCSPMKGHSHVYWYRQLPEEGLKFMVYLQKENIIDESGMPKERFSAEFPKEGPSILRIQQVVRGDSAAYFCASSPGGRFGETQYFGPGTRLLVL.

This clone has a handful of counts. The chain recombines TRBV11-2 with TRBJ1-1; no clear D. With 0 bases removed from V and 11 bases from J, the gap between germline ends came to 10 bases. Germline V gives CDR1 SGHAT, CDR2 FQNNGV. The CDR3 is 12 residues long. In nucleotides, the CDR3 is TGTGCCAGCAGCTTAGACAGGAGGATGGCTTTCTTT. Protein: CASSLDRRMAFF.

The gene calls are TRBV30 and TRBJ2-5; 10 positions match TRBD2. After removal of 0 bases from V and 1 base from J, the junction contained 11 bases not matched to a gene. This CDR3 contains 18 residues. Per the germline V gene, CDR1 is GTSNPN and CDR2 is SVGIG (reference sequence). The CDR3 loop reads CAWSVASGGIWGQETQYF. CDR3 sequence (DNA): TGTGCCTGGAGTGTAGCTAGCGGGGGAATTTGGGGCCAAGAGACCCAGTACTTC.

The chain links TRBV10-3 to TRBJ2-1; D gene unclear. This CDR3 contains 13 residues. Between the trimmed V and J ends, which lost 3 bases and 8 bases, there was a span of 11 bases. From germline, CDR1 is ENHRY and CDR2 SYGVKD. DNA for the CDR3: TGTGCCATCAGTGATTTTAGTGTCGATGAGCAGTTCTTC. Its protein is CAISDFSVDEQFF.

In DNA form, the CDR3 reads TGTGCCAGCAGCTGGAACAGGGGGAACTATGGCTACACCTTC. The encoded protein is CASSWNRGNYGYTF. The rearrangement uses TRBV5-4 and TRBJ1-2; 8 bases are a match to TRBD1. CDR1 and CDR2 (germline): SGHNT, YYREEE (reference sequence). J was trimmed by 2 bases and V by 3 bases; bases with no gene match: 3. There are 14 residues in the CDR3.

This chain connects TRBV2 to TRBJ2-7; D might be TRBD2 (6 bases). CDR3 size: 13 residues. CDR1 and CDR2 (germline): SNHLY, FYNNEI. V lost 6 bases and J lost 2, with 11 bases in between. CDR3 sequence (DNA): TGTGCCAGCAGAGAGCGGGTTACCTACGAGCAGTACTTC. Its protein is CASRERVTYEQYF.

The chain carries TRBV6-1 and TRBJ2-1, with no clear D. V lost 6 bases and J lost 4, with 7 bases in between. This CDR3 has 12 residues. From germline, CDR1 is MNHNS and CDR2 SASEGT. The CDR3: CASRFSYNEQFF. The CDR3 DNA is TGTGCCAGCAGATTTAGTTACAATGAGCAGTTCTTC.

The gene calls are TRBV7-9 and TRBJ1-2; 11 bases agree with TRBD1. Germline V lookup: CDR1 SEHNR, CDR2 FQNEAQ (reference sequence). The ends lost 5 bases at V and 7 bases at J; junction bases unmatched: 9. This CDR3 is 15 amino acids long. Written as DNA, the CDR3 is TGTGCCAGCAGCCGGACAGGGGGCGGCTTCACTGGCTACACCTTC. This codes for CASSRTGGGFTGYTF.

The rearrangement joins TRBV18 to TRBJ2-1; D is possibly TRBD1 (6 bases). Trimming took off 4 bases at V and 0 bases at J, with 7 bases between the two ends. There are 14 residues in the CDR3. Germline V gene lookup returns CDR1 KGHSH and CDR2 LQKENI. The CDR3 region has the DNA TGTGCCAGCTCACACAGGGTCTCCTACAATGAGCAGTTCTTC. Protein product: CASSHRVSYNEQFF. Combining the CDR3 with reference TRBV18 and TRBJ2-1 gives the whole variable domain NAGVMQNPRHLVRRRGQEARLRCSPMKGHSHVYWYRQLPEEGLKFMVYLQKENIIDESGMPKERFSAEFPKEGPSILRIQQVVRGDSAAYFCASSHRVSYNEQFFGPGTRLTVL.